The entry below gives a single T cell receptor (beta chain) sequence along with its context. Germline V gene data show CDR1 as MNHEY and CDR2 as SVGEGT. CDR3 length equals 13 residues. With 4 bases removed from V and 5 bases from J, the gap between germline ends came to 9 bases. Sequencing used immunoSEQ multiplex PCR; TCRdb keeps in-frame clones, though not all of them. Of about 200,000 clones listed, 75% to 85% are singletons. The source of the sample is a study of blood T cell repertoires in COVID-19. The chain is built from TRBV6-2 or TRBV6-3 and TRBJ1-5; D is unresolved. The sequencing input was peripheral blood. This clonotype was obtained from a human donor in a cohort sampled during active COVID-19. DNA for the CDR3: TGTGCCAGCAGTTTTTTCGAGTATCAGCCCCAGCATTTT. As protein: CASSFFEYQPQHF.